A single T cell receptor beta chain is shown here with its context. This record comes from a study of blood T cell repertoires in COVID-19. On the study more broadly: The samples span acute and convalescent COVID-19 from the United States, Italy and Spain. From T cells, B-cell-depleted T cells, or PBMCs came the material, which was cDNA or gDNA.

Germline V gene sequence: CDR1 SGHRS, CDR2 YFSETQ. The CDR3 is 16 residues long. V was trimmed by 1 base and J by 2 bases, leaving 16 bases between them. Original handling: For nucleated cells, counts were estimated from reference gene primer amplification. Sequencing used immunoSEQ multiplex PCR; TCRdb keeps in-frame clones, though not all of them. V and J calls and clone size are copied from that table; D and trimming were computed from the DNA. This sample has 400,000 to 550,000 clones, with roughly 85% found just once. This TCR was sampled from a woman aged 18-29 years with acute COVID-19. J is TRBJ2-7 and V is TRBV5-1; weak D call: TRBD1 (6 bases). Sequenced material: PBMCs or T cells enriched from blood (not recorded which). The DNA of the CDR3 is TGCGCCAGCAGCTTGTTCTCCGTAAGGGGGACCTACGAGCAGTACTTC. This encodes CASSLFSVRGTYEQYF.